A single sample gave rise to the 10 T cell receptor beta chains below, sequenced in a study of blood T cell repertoires in COVID-19. Only in-frame clones appear in the TCRdb table, and some are missing; sequencing was by immunoSEQ multiplex PCR. The top ten hold 20% to 25% of the sample, which has 65,000 to 95,000 clones, around 80% seen once. The sample comprised peripheral blood. These receptors were taken from a woman aged 45-59 years with acute or convalescent COVID-19.

V and J are TRBV5-1 and TRBJ2-7, with TRBD2 matching over 8 bases. Trimming cost V 0 bases and J 6 bases; bases outside gene matches: 5. This CDR3 comprises 14 residues. Germline-derived CDR1 and CDR2 are SGHRS and YFSETQ. For the CDR3, the DNA is TGCGCCAGCAGCTTGGGACGGGAGGGCTTCGAGCAGTACTTC. Translating gives CASSLGREGFEQYF.

V usage is TRBV7-8 and J usage is TRBJ1-4; 9 bases are a match to TRBD1. CDR3 length equals 13 residues. Losses at the gene ends were 4 bases for V and 6 bases for J; bases not matched to a gene: 0. The germline V gene has CDR1 SGHVS and CDR2 FQNEAQ. CDR3 nucleotide sequence: TGTGCCAGCAGCTGGGACAGGGATGAAAAACTGTTTTTT. This codes for CASSWDRDEKLFF.

This clone was picked up one time. The chain uses TRBV14 and TRBJ1-3; a weak D match, TRBD1 (5 bases). Looked up from germline, CDR1 is SGHDN and CDR2 is FVKESK. The CDR3 has 12 amino acids. Trimming took 4 bases from V and 4 from J, leaving 5 bases between them. The CDR3 region is CASSPGGNTIYF. The DNA for the CDR3 is TGTGCCAGCAGCCCAGGGGGAAACACCATATATTTT.

As for this clone: A read error may produce the germline difference seen at one junction end. Other DNA sequences from this sample encode an identical CDR3 as well. This sequence joins TRBV6-5 and TRBJ2-3; 9 bases map to TRBD2. This CDR3 contains 14 residues. Looked up from germline, CDR1 is MNHEY and CDR2 is SVGAGI. The CDR3 sequence: CASRLAGGTDTQYF. The DNA of the CDR3 is TGTGCTAGCAGGTTAGCGGGAGGCACAGATACGCAGTATTTT.

V is TRBV30 and J is TRBJ2-3, with TRBD2 identical over 10 bases. Germline values: CDR1 GTSNPN, CDR2 SVGIG (reference sequence). With 2 bases clipped from V and 0 bases from J, the junction kept 5 bases outside the gene matches. The CDR3 runs to 16 residues. CDR3 loop: CAWSWGTSVSTDTQYF. In DNA form, the CDR3 reads TGTGCCTGGAGTTGGGGGACTAGCGTTAGCACAGATACGCAGTATTTT.

This chain links TRBV28 with TRBJ1-5; perhaps TRBD1 as D (6 bases). The CDR3 has 15 amino acids. Per germline, CDR1 MDHEN and CDR2 SYDVKM. Trimming shortened V by 3 bases and J by 2 bases, and 11 bases separated the two germline ends. CDR3 loop: CASSLRTVGNQPQHF. In DNA form, the CDR3 reads TGTGCCAGCAGTTTGAGGACAGTGGGCAATCAGCCCCAGCATTTT.

The V call is TRBV6-6, the J call TRBJ1-5; a possible D gene is TRBD1 (5 bases). The CDR3 extends over 16 amino acids. The V and J ends lost 6 bases and 3 bases respectively, with 18 bases between them. Germline-derived CDR1 and CDR2 are MNHNY and SVGAGI (reference sequence). The CDR3 region has the DNA TGTGCCAGCAGCCCCACCTCACAGGTATTCAATCAGCCCCAGCATTTT. Protein: CASSPTSQVFNQPQHF.

The chain combines TRBV10-3 with TRBJ2-5; tentatively, D is TRBD2 (5 bases). Per germline, CDR1 ENHRY and CDR2 SYGVKD. Trimming took 3 bases from V and 2 from J, leaving 13 bases between them. The CDR3 contains 15 residues. The CDR3 is CAISDSGRTQETQYF. As DNA, the CDR3 is TGTGCCATCAGTGATTCGGGGAGAACTCAAGAGACCCAGTACTTC.

The V gene is TRBV2, the J gene TRBJ2-3, with D possibly TRBD2 on 6 matching bases. Germline lookup yields CDR1 SNHLY and CDR2 FYNNEI. Between the trimmed V and J ends, which lost 7 bases and 0 bases, there was a span of 14 bases. CDR3 length: 15 residues. The CDR3 is CASNRLASSTDTQYF. The CDR3 DNA reads as TGTGCCAGCAACCGTCTAGCGTCTAGCACAGATACGCAGTATTTT.

This CDR3 is CASSSGQVGHSPLHF. The CDR3 DNA follows: TGTGCCAGCAGCTCAGGACAGGTGGGGCATTCACCCCTCCACTTT. The chain employs TRBV5-6 and TRBJ1-6; TRBD1 matches at 7 bases. The J segment lost 8 bases and the V segment lost 3 bases, leaving 8 bases of the junction unmatched. CDR1 is SGHDT, CDR2 YYEEEE, per germline. The CDR3 extends over 15 amino acids.